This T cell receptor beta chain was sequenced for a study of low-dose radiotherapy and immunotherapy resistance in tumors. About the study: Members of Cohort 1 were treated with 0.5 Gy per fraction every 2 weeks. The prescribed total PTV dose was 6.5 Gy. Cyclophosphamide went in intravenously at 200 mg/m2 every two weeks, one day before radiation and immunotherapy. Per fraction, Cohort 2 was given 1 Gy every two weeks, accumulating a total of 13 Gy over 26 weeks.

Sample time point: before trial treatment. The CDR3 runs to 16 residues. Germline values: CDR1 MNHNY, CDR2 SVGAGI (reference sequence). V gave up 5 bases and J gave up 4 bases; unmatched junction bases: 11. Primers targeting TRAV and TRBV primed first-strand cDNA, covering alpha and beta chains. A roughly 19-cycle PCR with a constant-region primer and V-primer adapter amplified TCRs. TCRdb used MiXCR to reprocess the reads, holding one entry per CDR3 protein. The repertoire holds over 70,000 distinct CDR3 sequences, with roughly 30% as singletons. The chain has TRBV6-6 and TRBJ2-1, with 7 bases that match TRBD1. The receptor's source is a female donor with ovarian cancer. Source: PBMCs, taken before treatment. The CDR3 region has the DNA TGTGCCAGCAGTAAGACGACGACAGGGTCGTACAATGAGCAGTTCTTC. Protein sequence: CASSKTTTGSYNEQFF.